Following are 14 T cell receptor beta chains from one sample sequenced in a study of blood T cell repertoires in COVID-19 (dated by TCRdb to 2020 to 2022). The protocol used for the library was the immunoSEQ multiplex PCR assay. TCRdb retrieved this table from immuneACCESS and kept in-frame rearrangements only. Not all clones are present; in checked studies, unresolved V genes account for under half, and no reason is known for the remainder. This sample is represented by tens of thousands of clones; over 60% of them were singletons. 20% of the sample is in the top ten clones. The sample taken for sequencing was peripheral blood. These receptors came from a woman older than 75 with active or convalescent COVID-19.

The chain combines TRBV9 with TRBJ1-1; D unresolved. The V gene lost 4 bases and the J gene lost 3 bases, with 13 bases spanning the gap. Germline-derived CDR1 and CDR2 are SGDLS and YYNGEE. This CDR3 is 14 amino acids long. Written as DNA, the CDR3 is TGTGCCAGCAGCCCCCCCCCACTTTACACTGAAGCTTTCTTT. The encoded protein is CASSPPPLYTEAFF. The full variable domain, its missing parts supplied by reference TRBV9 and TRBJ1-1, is DSGVTQTPKHLITATGQRVTLRCSPRSGDLSVYWYQQSLDQGLQFLIQYYNGEERAKGNILERFSAQQFPDLHSELNLSSLELGDSALYFCASSPPPLYTEAFFGQGTRLTVV.

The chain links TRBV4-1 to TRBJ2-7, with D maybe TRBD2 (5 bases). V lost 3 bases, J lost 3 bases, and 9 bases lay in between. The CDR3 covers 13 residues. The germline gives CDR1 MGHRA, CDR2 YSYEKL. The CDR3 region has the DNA TGCGCCAGCAGCCACGGACTGCACTACGAGCAGTACTTC. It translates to CASSHGLHYEQYF.

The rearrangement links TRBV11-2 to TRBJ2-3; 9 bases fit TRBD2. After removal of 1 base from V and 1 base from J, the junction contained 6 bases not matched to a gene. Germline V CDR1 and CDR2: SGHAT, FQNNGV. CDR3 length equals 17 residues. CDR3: CASSLGGLAGGTDTQYF. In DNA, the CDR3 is TGTGCCAGCAGCTTAGGAGGGTTAGCGGGGGGCACAGATACGCAGTATTTT.

CDR3 protein: CASSESQGLGRETQYF. CDR3 bases: TGTGCCAGCAGTGAAAGCCAGGGCTTGGGTCGAGAGACCCAGTACTTC. The chain joins TRBV2 to TRBJ2-5; D might be TRBD1 (5 bases). Germline V gene data show CDR1 as SNHLY and CDR2 as FYNNEI. Trimming shortened V by 2 bases and J by 4 bases, and 17 bases separated the two germline ends. The CDR3 sequence is 16 residues long.

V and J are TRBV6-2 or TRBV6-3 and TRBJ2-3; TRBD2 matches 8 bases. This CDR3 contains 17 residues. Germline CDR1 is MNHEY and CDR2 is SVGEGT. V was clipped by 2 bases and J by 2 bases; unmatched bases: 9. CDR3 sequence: CASSYNRAGGPTDTQYF. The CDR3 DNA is TGTGCCAGCAGTTACAATAGGGCGGGGGGACCCACAGATACGCAGTATTTT.

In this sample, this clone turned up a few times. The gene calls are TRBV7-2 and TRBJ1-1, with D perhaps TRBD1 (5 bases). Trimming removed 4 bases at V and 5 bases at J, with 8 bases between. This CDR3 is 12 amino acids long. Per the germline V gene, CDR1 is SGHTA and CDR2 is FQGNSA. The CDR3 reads CASSYGGTEAFF. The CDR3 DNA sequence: TGTGCCAGCAGCTACGGGGGGACTGAAGCTTTCTTT.

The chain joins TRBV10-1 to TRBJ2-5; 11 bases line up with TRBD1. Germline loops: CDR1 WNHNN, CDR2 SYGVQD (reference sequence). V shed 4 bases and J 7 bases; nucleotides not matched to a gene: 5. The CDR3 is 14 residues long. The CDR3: CASSVGQGARTQYF. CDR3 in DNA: TGCGCCAGCAGTGTAGGACAGGGGGCGAGGACCCAGTACTTC.

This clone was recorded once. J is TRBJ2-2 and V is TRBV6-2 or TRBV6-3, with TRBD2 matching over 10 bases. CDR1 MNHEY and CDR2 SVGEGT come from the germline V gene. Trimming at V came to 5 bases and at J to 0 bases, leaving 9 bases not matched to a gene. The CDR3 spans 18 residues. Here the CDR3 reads CASSLNSGGTPNTGELFF. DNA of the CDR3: TGTGCCAGCAGTCTTAATAGCGGGGGGACACCGAACACCGGGGAGCTGTTTTTT.

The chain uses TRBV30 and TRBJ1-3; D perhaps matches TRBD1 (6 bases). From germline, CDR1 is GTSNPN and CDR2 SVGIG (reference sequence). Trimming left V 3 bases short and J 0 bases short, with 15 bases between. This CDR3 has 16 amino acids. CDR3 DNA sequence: TGTGCCTGGAGCGGGGACACATCTTTCTCTGGAAACACCATATATTTT. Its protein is CAWSGDTSFSGNTIYF.

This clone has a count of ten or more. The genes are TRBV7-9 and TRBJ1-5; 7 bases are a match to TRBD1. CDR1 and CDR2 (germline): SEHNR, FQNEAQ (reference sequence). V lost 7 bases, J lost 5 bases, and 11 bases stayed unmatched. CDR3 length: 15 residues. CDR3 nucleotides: TGTGCCAGCACCGATCTCGGGACAGAACATCAGCCCCAGCATTTT. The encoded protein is CASTDLGTEHQPQHF.

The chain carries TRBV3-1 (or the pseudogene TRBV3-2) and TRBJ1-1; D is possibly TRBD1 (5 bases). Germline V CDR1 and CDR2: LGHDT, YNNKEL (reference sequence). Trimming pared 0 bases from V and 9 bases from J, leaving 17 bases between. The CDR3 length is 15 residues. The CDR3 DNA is TGTGCCAGCAGCCAAGAGCCCGCTTCCGGGGGGAAAGCTTTCTTT. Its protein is CASSQEPASGGKAFF.

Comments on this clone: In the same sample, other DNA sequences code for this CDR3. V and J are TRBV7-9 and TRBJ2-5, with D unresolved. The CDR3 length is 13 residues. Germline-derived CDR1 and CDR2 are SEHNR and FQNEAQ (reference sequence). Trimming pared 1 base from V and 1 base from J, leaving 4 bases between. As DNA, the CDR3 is TGTGCCAGCAGCTTAGACAGCCAAGAGACCCAGTACTTC. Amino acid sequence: CASSLDSQETQYF.

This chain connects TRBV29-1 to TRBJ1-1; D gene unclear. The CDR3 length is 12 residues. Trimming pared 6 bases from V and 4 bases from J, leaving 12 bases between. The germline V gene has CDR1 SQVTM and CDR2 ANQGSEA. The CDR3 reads CSVRRGSTEAFF. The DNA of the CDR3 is TGCAGCGTGAGGCGGGGAAGCACTGAAGCTTTCTTT.

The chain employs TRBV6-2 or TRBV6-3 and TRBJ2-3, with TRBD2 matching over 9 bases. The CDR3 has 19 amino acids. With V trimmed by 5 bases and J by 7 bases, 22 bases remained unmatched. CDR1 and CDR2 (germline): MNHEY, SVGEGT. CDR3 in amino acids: CASSNPVGLAGNRRYTQYF. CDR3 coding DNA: TGTGCCAGCAGTAATCCGGTGGGGCTAGCGGGGAATCGCAGGTATACGCAGTATTTT.